These 26 T cell receptor beta chains were all obtained from the same sample, sequenced in a study of blood T cell repertoires in COVID-19. Only in-frame clones appear in the TCRdb table, and some are missing; sequencing was by immunoSEQ multiplex PCR. The sample lists over 60,000 clones, about 78% occurring once. The sample comprised peripheral blood. These receptors all come from a man older than 75 with active or convalescent COVID-19.

The CDR3: CASSLGSTGYEQYF. In DNA, the CDR3 is TGTGCCAGCAGCTTAGGCAGCACAGGCTACGAGCAGTACTTC. The V call is TRBV13, the J call TRBJ2-7, with D tentatively TRBD1 (5 bases). Per the germline V gene, CDR1 is PRHDT and CDR2 is FYEKMQ (reference sequence). This CDR3 contains 14 residues. V dropped 0 bases and J dropped 3 bases, with 9 bases sitting between them.

The chain joins TRBV19 to TRBJ1-2; the match to TRBD1 covers 7 bases. The CDR3 contains 16 residues. V shed 9 bases, J shed 4 bases, and the junction held 17 bases outside the gene matches. Per the germline V gene, CDR1 is LNHDA and CDR2 is SQIVND (reference sequence). The CDR3 DNA sequence: TGTGCCAGCATGTCCCCACTGGACAGGAGCCCCTATGGCTACACCTTC. Translation gives CASMSPLDRSPYGYTF.

The chain uses TRBV7-9 and TRBJ1-6; maybe TRBD1 (5 bases). The CDR3 is made up of 14 amino acids. The V gene lost 6 bases and the J gene lost 6 bases, with 12 bases spanning the gap. Germline CDR1 SEHNR, CDR2 FQNEAQ (reference sequence). CDR3 amino acids: CASRSGISNSPLHF. The CDR3 DNA sequence: TGTGCCAGCAGATCAGGGATCTCTAATTCACCCCTCCACTTT.

The genes are TRBV7-2 and TRBJ2-1; 14 positions agree with TRBD2. The V gene end was trimmed by 5 bases and the J gene end by 7 bases; junction bases not matched to a gene: 4. This CDR3 is built from 15 residues. Germline V lookup: CDR1 SGHTA, CDR2 FQGNSA. The CDR3 DNA sequence: TGTGCCAGCAGCCTCGGGACTAGCGGGAGAAATGAGCAGTTCTTC. Its protein product is CASSLGTSGRNEQFF.

The chain has TRBV5-1 and TRBJ1-4, with D uncertain. V gave up 4 bases and J gave up 1 base, with 8 bases separating them. CDR3 length: 14 residues. Germline values: CDR1 SGHRS, CDR2 YFSETQ. The CDR3 nucleotides read TGCGCCAGCAGCCCGACACAAACTAATGAAAAACTGTTTTTT. Its translation: CASSPTQTNEKLFF.

The gene calls are TRBV19 and TRBJ1-2; the D is unclear. The ends were cut back, 8 bases at V and 0 bases at J, with 25 bases in the middle. The CDR3 extends over 18 amino acids. The V gene's germline CDR1 is LNHDA and CDR2 SQIVND (reference sequence). The CDR3 DNA reads as TGTGCCAGTCTATACGATCATAGGCACAGCACCTCTAACTATGGCTACACCTTC. Protein: CASLYDHRHSTSNYGYTF.

The CDR3 region has the DNA TGTGCCAGTAGTATAGCTTCCGACAGGGGAGAAGCTTTCTTT. Translating gives CASSIASDRGEAFF. The chain is built from TRBV19 and TRBJ1-1; 8 positions agree with TRBD1. Trimming took 1 base from V and 8 from J; bases not matched to a gene: 6. In germline, CDR1 is LNHDA, CDR2 SQIVND (reference sequence). The CDR3 consists of 14 residues. Complete variable domain (other parts from reference TRBV19 and TRBJ1-1): DGGITQSPKYLFRKEGQNVTLSCEQNLNHDAMYWYRQDPGQGLRLIYYSQIVNDFQKGDIAEGYSVSREKKESFPLTVTSAQKNPTAFYLCASSIASDRGEAFFGQGTRLTVV.

J is TRBJ2-7 and V is TRBV6-1, with 9 bases fitting TRBD1. Looked up from germline, CDR1 is MNHNS and CDR2 is SASEGT. With V trimmed by 2 bases and J by 6 bases, 8 bases remained unmatched. The length of the CDR3 is 15 residues. The CDR3 protein is CASSEQRTGVFEQYF. CDR3 bases: TGTGCCAGCAGTGAACAGAGGACAGGGGTGTTCGAGCAGTACTTC.

CDR3 DNA: TGCAGTGCTAGTCCCAACAGGGGCTACGAGCAGTACTTC. Encoded protein: CSASPNRGYEQYF. The rearrangement uses TRBV20-1 and TRBJ2-7, with TRBD1 matching 7 bases. The CDR3 is made up of 13 amino acids. With 3 bases clipped from V and 3 bases from J, the junction kept 5 bases outside the gene matches. Germline V CDR1 and CDR2: DFQATT, SNEGSKA (reference sequence).

The V call is TRBV2, the J call TRBJ1-1; maybe TRBD1 (5 bases). The CDR3 spans 16 residues. Germline lookup yields CDR1 SNHLY and CDR2 FYNNEI. Trimming stripped 0 bases from V and 4 bases from J, with 15 bases between. CDR3 residues: CASSEAPNHQGTEAFF. As DNA, the CDR3 is TGTGCCAGCAGTGAAGCCCCCAACCACCAGGGCACTGAAGCTTTCTTT.

J is TRBJ1-4 and V is TRBV5-1; 7 positions match TRBD1. Per the germline V gene, CDR1 is SGHRS and CDR2 is YFSETQ. There are 15 residues in the CDR3. V was pared by 6 bases and J by 6 bases, with 11 bases of the junction left unmatched. The CDR3 loop is CASTPGGGGHEKLFF. In DNA, the CDR3 is TGCGCCAGCACCCCGGGAGGGGGCGGTCATGAAAAACTGTTTTTT.

The chain employs TRBV7-8 and TRBJ2-7; D call uncertain. The V end was cut by 2 bases, the J end by 1 base, with 9 bases between. CDR3 length: 14 amino acids. CDR1 SGHVS and CDR2 FQNEAQ come from the germline V gene. The CDR3 region is CASSLRRVSYEQYF. The CDR3 bases are TGTGCCAGCAGCTTACGCCGGGTTTCCTACGAGCAGTACTTC.

The gene calls are TRBV6-5 and TRBJ2-3, with D unclear. In germline, CDR1 is MNHEY, CDR2 SVGAGI. V was trimmed by 4 bases and J by 0 bases, leaving 8 bases between them. This CDR3 has 14 amino acids. CDR3 coding DNA: TGTGCCAGCAGTTTTCAAACTAGCACAGATACGCAGTATTTT. It translates to CASSFQTSTDTQYF.

The V gene is TRBV5-1, the J gene TRBJ2-1, with a weak D call TRBD1 (6 bases). V was cut by 2 bases and J by 3 bases, with 9 bases left in between. The CDR3 has 14 residues. The germline V gene has CDR1 SGHRS and CDR2 YFSETQ. The CDR3 DNA is TGCGCCAGCAGCTTCACAGGGCACTACAATGAGCAGTTCTTC. Amino acids: CASSFTGHYNEQFF.

J is TRBJ1-2 and V is TRBV28, with 7 bases identical to TRBD1. The CDR3 extends over 14 amino acids. Per the germline V gene, CDR1 is MDHEN and CDR2 is SYDVKM. V trimming: 5 bases; J trimming: 2 bases; junction bases outside the gene matches: 5. The CDR3 protein is CASSPSDRNYGYTF. The CDR3 bases are TGTGCCAGCAGTCCATCGGACAGGAACTATGGCTACACCTTC.

V is TRBV28 and J is TRBJ2-3; possible D gene TRBD2, 6 bases. V gave up 6 bases and J gave up 2 bases, with 12 bases separating them. The length of the CDR3 is 14 residues. The germline V gene encodes CDR1 MDHEN and CDR2 SYDVKM. The CDR3 DNA is TGTGCCAGCAGGGCGGGGACCTCCACAGATACGCAGTATTTT. Translated, it gives CASRAGTSTDTQYF.

This clone was seen a handful of times. The chain carries TRBV18 and TRBJ1-2; D perhaps matches TRBD1 (5 bases). V was cut by 5 bases and J by 6 bases, with 16 bases left in between. CDR3 length equals 14 residues. The germline V gene encodes CDR1 KGHSH and CDR2 LQKENI. CDR3 protein: CASSGGSPADGYTF. CDR3 nucleotide sequence: TGTGCCAGCTCAGGGGGGAGCCCTGCGGATGGCTACACCTTC.

This clone was counted a single time. The chain combines TRBV4-2 with TRBJ2-1; D is uncertain. This CDR3 has 14 amino acids. V shed 3 bases and J shed 8 bases, with 14 bases lying between them. Germline V gene sequence: CDR1 LGHNA, CDR2 YNFKEQ. CDR3 amino acids: CASSQNRFLDEQFF. Here the CDR3 DNA reads TGTGCCAGCAGCCAGAACCGGTTCCTGGATGAGCAGTTCTTC.

The chain links TRBV27 to TRBJ1-4; 10 positions match TRBD1. The germline CDR1 and CDR2 sequences are MNHEY and SMNVEV (reference sequence). The CDR3 has 15 amino acids. Germline trimming cut 4 bases from V and 6 bases from J; bases unmatched to any gene: 5. CDR3: CASSSWTGGDEKLFF. In DNA, the CDR3 is TGTGCCAGCAGTTCCTGGACAGGGGGGGATGAAAAACTGTTTTTT.

The genes are TRBV4-1 and TRBJ1-5; TRBD1 aligns across 7 bases. This CDR3 has 19 residues. Germline assignment: CDR1 MGHRA and CDR2 YSYEKL. V shed 2 bases, J shed 3 bases, and the junction held 16 bases outside the gene matches. The CDR3 here is CASSQSVTGEGANNQPQHF. Written as DNA, the CDR3 is TGCGCCAGCAGCCAATCCGTAACAGGGGAAGGAGCAAACAATCAGCCCCAGCATTTT.

This chain connects TRBV5-1 to TRBJ2-1, with D possibly matching TRBD2 (5 bases). Trimming shortened V by 0 bases and J by 0 bases, and 13 bases separated the two germline ends. Germline assignment: CDR1 SGHRS and CDR2 YFSETQ. This CDR3 region has 17 residues. The CDR3 loop is CASSLDGEPSSYNEQFF. CDR3 in DNA: TGCGCCAGCAGCTTGGACGGGGAGCCAAGCTCCTACAATGAGCAGTTCTTC.

The chain combines TRBV21-1 with TRBJ1-4; TRBD1, the D gene given by the table, was not confirmed from the DNA. TRBV21-1 is flagged as a pseudogene. The length of the CDR3 is 13 residues. CDR3 nucleotides: TGTGCCAGCAGCAATCAAAGGGGGGAAAAACTGTTTTTT. Amino acids: CASSNQRGEKLFF.

This clone appeared a single time. The V call is TRBV9, the J call TRBJ1-3; D remains unclear. The germline gives CDR1 SGDLS, CDR2 YYNGEE. This CDR3 comprises 16 residues. V was shortened by 3 bases and J by 2 bases, with 15 bases between the two germline ends. CDR3 in amino acids: CASSAGHVEAGNTIYF. For the CDR3, the DNA is TGTGCCAGCAGCGCCGGCCATGTAGAGGCTGGAAACACCATATATTTT.

The chain joins TRBV9 to TRBJ2-1, with 9 nucleotides matching TRBD2. The ends lost 4 bases at V and 0 bases at J; junction bases unmatched: 5. The germline V gene encodes CDR1 SGDLS and CDR2 YYNGEE. CDR3 length: 16 residues. CDR3 bases: TGTGCCAGCAGCAGAAGCGGGAGGCTCTCCTACAATGAGCAGTTCTTC. This encodes CASSRSGRLSYNEQFF.

The chain carries TRBV5-4 and TRBJ1-4, with D tentatively TRBD1 (6 bases). The CDR3 contains 14 residues. Germline loops: CDR1 SGHNT, CDR2 YYREEE (reference sequence). Trimming stripped 2 bases from V and 5 bases from J, with 10 bases between. The CDR3 is CASSFGGANEKLFF. Written as DNA, the CDR3 is TGTGCCAGCAGCTTTGGGGGCGCGAATGAAAAACTGTTTTTT.

In its sample, this clone was seen a few times. The chain recombines TRBV9 with TRBJ2-1; perhaps TRBD2 as D (5 bases). Between the trimmed V and J ends, which lost 3 bases and 2 bases, there was a span of 9 bases. The length of the CDR3 is 14 residues. Germline CDR1 and CDR2: SGDLS and YYNGEE. The CDR3 DNA reads TGTGCCAGCAGCGAAACCGGGACCTACAATGAGCAGTTCTTC. Amino acids: CASSETGTYNEQFF. Full variable domain (remainder filled in from reference TRBV9 and TRBJ2-1): DSGVTQTPKHLITATGQRVTLRCSPRSGDLSVYWYQQSLDQGLQFLIQYYNGEERAKGNILERFSAQQFPDLHSELNLSSLELGDSALYFCASSETGTYNEQFFGPGTRLTVL.